This TCR beta chain was sequenced during a study of T cells in Graves' hyperthyroidism and ophthalmopathy. The investigators amplified TCR beta CDR3 regions from RNA transcripts. First-round RT-PCR targeting the TCR CDR3 was performed with the HTBI primer set. One entry per CDR3 protein results from TCRdb running MiXCR on the multiplex PCR reads. The sample contains around 190,000 distinct CDR3 sequences, about 17% of which appear only once. This clonotype was seen a few times. Germline CDR1 is DFQATT and CDR2 is SNEGSKA (reference sequence). CDR3 length: 14 amino acids. Trimming removed 6 bases from V and 0 bases from J; junction bases left unmatched: 8.

What was sequenced was blood. The origin of this receptor is a woman in her forties or fifties with Graves' hyperthyroidism. J is TRBJ2-7 and V is TRBV20-1, with 7 bases that match TRBD2. The CDR3, as DNA: TGCAGTGCCGGGGGGACGGTGAGCTCCTACGAGCAGTACTTC. This codes for CSAGGTVSSYEQYF.